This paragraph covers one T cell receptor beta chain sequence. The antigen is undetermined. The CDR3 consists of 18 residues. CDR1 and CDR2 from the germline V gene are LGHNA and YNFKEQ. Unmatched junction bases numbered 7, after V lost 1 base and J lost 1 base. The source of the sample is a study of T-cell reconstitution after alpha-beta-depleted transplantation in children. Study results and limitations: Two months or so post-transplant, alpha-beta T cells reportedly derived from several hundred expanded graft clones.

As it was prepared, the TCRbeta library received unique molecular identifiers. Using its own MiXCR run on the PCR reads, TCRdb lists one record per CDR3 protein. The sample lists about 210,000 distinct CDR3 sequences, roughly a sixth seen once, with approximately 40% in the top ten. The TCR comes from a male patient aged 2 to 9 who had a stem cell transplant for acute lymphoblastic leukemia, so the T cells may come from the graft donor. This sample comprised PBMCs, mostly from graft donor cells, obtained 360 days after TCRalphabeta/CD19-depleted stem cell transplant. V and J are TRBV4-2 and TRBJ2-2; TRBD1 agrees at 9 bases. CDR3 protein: CASSQGVKGQGNTGELFF. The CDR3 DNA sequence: TGTGCCAGCAGCCAAGGGGTTAAGGGACAGGGGAACACCGGGGAGCTGTTTTTT.